This section outlines one TCR beta chain sequence together with its context. The data originate from a study of T-cell memory formation after mild COVID-19. 5'RACE primed from the constant segment yielded TCR alpha and TCR beta cDNA libraries bearing sample barcodes and UMIs. TCRdb itself ran the 5' RACE reads through MiXCR, one entry per CDR3 protein. The table includes roughly 450,000 distinct CDR3 sequences, 18% detected once. The germline gives CDR1 SGDLS, CDR2 YYNGEE. Losses at the gene ends were 2 bases for V and 11 bases for J; bases not matched to a gene: 5. The CDR3 covers 13 residues. The rearrangement links TRBV9 to TRBJ2-1; 9 bases agree with TRBD2. Sequenced: PBMCs or a T cell subset sorted from them (not recorded which). The TCR originated in an adult woman who had mild COVID-19 (a few samples of this study predate the infection). Cell type and time point are not known. CDR3 residues: CASSVSGGGKQFF. As DNA, the CDR3 is TGTGCCAGCAGCGTTAGCGGGGGCGGAAAGCAGTTCTTC.